These 5 T cell receptor beta chains were sequenced from one sample in a study of shared clonotypes between healthy human individuals (dated by TCRdb to the early 2020s). For the CD8 naive samples, CD45RO-negative cells were positively selected for CCR7, yielding a CD45RA+CCR7+ population from which TemRA cells were excluded. Library construction relied on the immunoSEQ multiplex PCR assay. TCRdb took over this immuneACCESS table, retaining in-frame rearrangements with V and J assigned. Such tables are incomplete; in checked studies, under half of the missing clones stem from an unresolved V gene, and the remainder is unexplained. The sample table records around 2.1 million clones; 85% to 95% of these occur just once. The ten largest clones capture 1.5% to 2% of the sample. The sample was naive CD8+ T cells from PBMCs. This sample's cell subset or site label indicates: CD45RA+CCR7+. The receptors originated from a man aged 18 to 29 in good health. Some clones in this sample may be carry-over from other donors' samples.

This rearrangement joins TRBV2 to TRBJ1-2; no definite D call. Germline V gives CDR1 SNHLY, CDR2 FYNNEI. Trimming shortened V by 11 bases and J by 10 bases, and 26 bases separated the two germline ends. This CDR3 has 14 residues. The CDR3 loop reads CASSERQYTYYYTF. The CDR3 coding sequence is TGTGCCTCCTCGGAGAGGCAGTACACCTATTACTACACCTTC.

V usage is TRBV27 and J usage is TRBJ1-1; 8 positions match TRBD1. Germline V gene sequence: CDR1 MNHEY, CDR2 SMNVEV (reference sequence). This CDR3 spans 19 amino acids. Trimming removed 4 bases from V and 0 bases from J; junction bases left unmatched: 16. CDR3: CASSSPIRPTGGVNTEAFF. The CDR3 DNA is TGTGCCAGCAGTTCGCCCATTAGACCCACAGGGGGGGTGAACACTGAAGCTTTCTTT.

V gene TRBV7-2 combines with J gene TRBJ2-2; 7 bases map to TRBD2. The CDR3 extends over 15 amino acids. With 5 bases clipped from V and 7 bases from J, the junction kept 10 bases outside the gene matches. Per germline, CDR1 SGHTA and CDR2 FQGNSA. This chain's CDR3 is CASSPGRTSDGELFF. CDR3 nucleotides: TGTGCCAGCAGCCCCGGCCGGACTAGTGACGGGGAGCTGTTTTTT.

About this clone itself: Within the sample, other DNA sequences also encode this same CDR3. CDR3: CASSEEETYGYTF. The CDR3 DNA sequence: TGTGCCAGCAGCGAAGAAGAAACCTATGGCTACACCTTC. The chain recombines TRBV6-5 with TRBJ1-2; D uncertain. Germline CDR1 is MNHEY and CDR2 is SVGAGI. V shed 6 bases and J shed 4 bases, with 12 bases lying between them. The CDR3 runs 13 residues.

The chain joins TRBV5-4 to TRBJ2-1; TRBD2 is a possible D gene (5 bases). The germline CDR1 and CDR2 sequences are SGHNT and YYREEE (reference sequence). This CDR3 has 15 amino acids. The germline V and J ends were trimmed by 4 bases and 3 bases, with 14 bases remaining between them. The CDR3 protein is CASSEYRAVYNEQFF. The DNA of the CDR3 is TGTGCCAGCAGCGAATATAGAGCGGTCTACAATGAGCAGTTCTTC. Filled out from reference TRBV5-4 and TRBJ2-1, the complete variable domain reads ETGVTQSPTHLIKTRGQQVTLRCSSQSGHNTVSWYQQALGQGPQFIFQYYREEENGRGNFPPRFSGLQFPNYSSELNVNALELDDSALYLCASSEYRAVYNEQFFGPGTRLTVL.